This T cell receptor beta chain came from a study of cytomegalovirus exposure and HLA in healthy donors. This CDR3 contains 18 residues. Germline lookup yields CDR1 SEHNR and CDR2 FQNEAQ (reference sequence). The V and J ends lost 5 bases and 4 bases respectively, with 23 bases between them. Whole-study results and caveats: V- and J-gene trimming of TCR beta was linked (in a later analysis) to a missense DCLRE1C variant. A later analysis found common viral pathogens apparently linked to several of the most significant clusters.

A multiplex PCR was run with 60 Vbeta primers and 13 Jbeta primers. Per the original methods: Later, an analysis found about 80 million unique TCR beta chains, and 9.5 million to 12 million of these were shared. Clones were read by immunoSEQ multiplex PCR, and TCRdb kept only the in-frame ones, dropping some. The DNA gave D and trimming, while V, J and clone size come from that table. Found here are 160,000 or so clones, about four fifths of them singletons; the top ten hold about 13%. This clone was counted only a few times. Its antigen is still unknown. Material: PBMCs. The rearrangement links TRBV7-9 to TRBJ2-2, with a weak D call TRBD2 (6 bases). This receptor was obtained from a woman aged 50 to 60 in good health and CMV-seronegative. The CDR3 DNA follows: TGTGCCAGCAGCGCACCTCGTAGCGGTCTACGGGTCACCGGGGAGCTGTTTTTT. Translation gives CASSAPRSGLRVTGELFF. The variable domain in full, completed from reference TRBV7-9 and TRBJ2-2, reads DTGVSQNPRHKITKRGQNVTFRCDPISEHNRLYWYRQTLGQGPEFLTYFQNEAQLEKSRLLSDRFSAERPKGSFSTLEIQRTEQGDSAMYLCASSAPRSGLRVTGELFFGEGSRLTVL.